This T cell receptor (beta chain) stems from a study of human T cells and chemical hapten exposure. Study background: Alopecia areata, totalis or universalis affected patients, mainly female. Findings and limits, study-wide: PT1 expanded TCR numbers tracked positively with patch test score.

Individual cDNA molecules each carried unique molecular identifiers attached by the library. MiXCR was run by TCRdb on the RACE reads, yielding one entry per CDR3 protein. This table has about 400,000 distinct CDR3 sequences, nearly 6.5% appearing once. The time point here: patch test 2, 6 weeks after DPC sensitization. Treatment here: therapeutic diphenylcyclopropenone sensitization with weekly scalp DPC. Sample donors consisted of patients with alopecia, aged 18 to 70 years, who were suitable for DPC. In the case of this clonotype: Its antigen remains unknown.

The V gene's germline CDR1 is SNHLY and CDR2 FYNNEI. V shed 4 bases and J shed 4 bases, with 17 bases lying between them. This CDR3 comprises 15 residues. The source of this sequence is a woman between 18 and 29 years old with alopecia areata. Some clones in this sample may be carry-over from other donors' samples. The chain recombines TRBV2 with TRBJ2-7; tentative D call: TRBD2 (6 bases). Specimen: whole blood, collected in connection with sensitization to the hapten diphenylcyclopropenone (DPC). CDR3: CASSGGRGGAYEQYF. Written as DNA, the CDR3 is TGTGCCAGCAGTGGTGGACGCGGAGGGGCTTACGAGCAGTACTTC. Full variable domain (remainder filled in from reference TRBV2 and TRBJ2-7): EPEVTQTPSHQVTQMGQEVILRCVPISNHLYFYWYRQILGQKVEFLVSFYNNEISEKSEIFDDQFSVERPDGSNFTLKIRSTKLEDSAMYFCASSGGRGGAYEQYFGPGTRLTVT.